This TCR beta chain was identified during a study of shared clonotypes between healthy human individuals. Study information: The donor group consisted of two women and a few men, aged 18 to 49.

Deep was the level used in running the assay. Produced via immunoSEQ multiplex PCR; TCRdb's table is partial and in-frame only. The sample lists some 490,000 clones, roughly 80% occurring once. As to this clone: Its antigen is currently unknown. It may be a read error: a sequence one base away is much more abundant.

Study-wide findings and caveats: Clonotype sharing levels among donors were expected to vary with sequencing depth. Genetic and exposure-history diversity was limited by the small donor number.

The CDR3 has 15 residues. Trimming shortened V by 1 base and J by 5 bases, and 13 bases separated the two germline ends. The germline V gene has CDR1 SNHLY and CDR2 FYNNEI. The receptor was derived from a middle-aged woman in good health. Some clones in this sample may be carry-over from other donors' samples. The V and J genes are TRBV2 and TRBJ2-3; D might be TRBD1 (5 bases). The specimen sequenced was PBMCs. The CDR3 loop reads CASSEDGQGGDTQYF. CDR3 nucleotide sequence: TGTGCCAGCAGTGAAGATGGGCAGGGTGGAGATACGCAGTATTTT.